This T cell receptor beta chain stems from a study of CD8+CD57+ T cells in acquired aplastic anemia. The template for TCR beta VDJ and CDR3 sequence profiling was genomic DNA. TCRdb re-derived calls from the reads in MiXCR, one entry per CDR3 protein. Here the sample spans roughly 150,000 distinct CDR3 sequences, approximately 40% being singletons. The CDR3 spans 14 residues. Germline loops: CDR1 SNHLY, CDR2 FYNNEI. V lost 6 bases to trimming and J lost 3 bases; unmatched junction nucleotides: 5. This TCR was recovered from a human donor in good health. V gene TRBV2 combines with J gene TRBJ2-7, with 10 bases that match TRBD1. The sample comprised sorted CD4+, CD8+, or CD8+CD57+ T cells (not recorded which) from PBMCs. CDR3 coding DNA: TGTGCCAGCAGGGACAGGGGGGTGGTCTACGAGCAGTACTTC. Its protein is CASRDRGVVYEQYF.